This T cell receptor beta chain was profiled in a study of T cells in Graves' hyperthyroidism and ophthalmopathy. A word on this clonotype: The antigen is not known.

The CDR3 contains 14 residues. Germline V lookup: CDR1 SEHNR, CDR2 FQNEAQ (reference sequence). J gave up 6 bases and V 6 bases, and 5 bases lay outside the gene matches. Study-wide findings and caveats: Classification by a 13 V-J model distinguished ophthalmopathy from stable hyperthyroidism. Most clonotypes expanded in thyroid above 0.001 were likewise present in blood. Prediction of ophthalmopathy progression came a median 6.5 months pre-onset.

TCR beta CDR3 regions were amplified from RNA. A first-round RT-PCR of the TCR CDR3 used the HTBI primer set. TCRdb re-called the multiplex PCR reads with MiXCR, one entry per CDR3 protein. The top ten hold 16% of the sample, which has approximately 720,000 distinct CDR3 sequences, 18% seen once. PBMCs came from 9 to 10 ml fresh peripheral blood. The TCR sequence derives from a woman aged 45-59 years with Graves' hyperthyroidism that later progressed to Graves' ophthalmopathy. What was sequenced was blood. The V and J genes are TRBV7-9 and TRBJ1-1; 12 bases line up with TRBD1. The CDR3 sequence: CASRWGTGGSEAFF. DNA for the CDR3: TGTGCCAGCAGATGGGGGACAGGGGGCTCTGAAGCTTTCTTT.